Listed below are T cell receptor beta chains from one sample, sequenced in a study of cytomegalovirus exposure and HLA in healthy donors. Assay used: immunoSEQ multiplex PCR; TCRdb lists only in-frame clones, some missing. This table has about 180,000 clones, over 70% appearing once. Sequenced: PBMCs. These receptors all come from a man aged 18 to 35 in good health and CMV-seronegative. Both conserved end residues are trimmed from each CDR3. The order of the fields is D gene, V gene, J gene, CDR3 protein. A D gene is named only where the DNA matches it firmly.

TRBD2	TRBV18	TRBJ2-5	ASSPPKASGTKETQY
TRBD1	TRBV19	TRBJ2-6	ASTPGTGYGANVLT
TRBD1	TRBV5-4	TRBJ2-5	ASSLDRGKTQY
TRBD2	TRBV27	TRBJ2-3	ASSLFPGAGGIDTQY
-	TRBV7-8	TRBJ2-4	ASSSGGNIQY
-	TRBV5-6	TRBJ2-1	ASSLRGARANEQF
-	TRBV19	TRBJ1-5	ASSITSYVNQPQH
-	TRBV11-2	TRBJ1-1	ASSLSAGHTEAF
TRBD2	TRBV5-4	TRBJ2-7	ASSLGMASGSVGYEQY
-	TRBV14	TRBJ2-7	ASSLSGSFSYEQY
-	TRBV6-5	TRBJ2-3	ASALGGAGDTQY
TRBD1	TRBV7-2	TRBJ1-3	ASSLVRGGPGNTIY
-	TRBV19	TRBJ2-7	ASSIELTYEQY